The 15 T cell receptor beta chains in this list originate from one sample, sequenced in a study of blood T cells in healthy people across ages. Primers used in a second PCR of about 7 to 12 cycles were a sample-barcoded 5' primer and a J-beta primer mix. TCRdb re-called the 5' RACE reads through MiXCR, storing one row per CDR3 protein. The sample yields roughly 1.6 million distinct CDR3 sequences, approximately 32% seen once. Sequencing was carried out using blood. These receptors were obtained from a woman aged 25 to 39 in good health.

The chain carries TRBV7-9 and TRBJ2-5; D is possibly TRBD1 (6 bases). The germline V gene has CDR1 SEHNR and CDR2 FQNEAQ (reference sequence). This CDR3 is built from 11 residues. Trimming pared 5 bases from V and 11 bases from J, leaving 12 bases between. CDR3 nucleotides: TGTGCCAGCAGCCCAGGGGTTAAGCAGTACTTC. This gives the protein CASSPGVKQYF.

V is TRBV6-1 and J is TRBJ2-7; D might be TRBD2 (6 bases). V lost 5 bases and J lost 4, with 15 bases in between. CDR3 length: 14 amino acids. Germline CDR1 MNHNS, CDR2 SASEGT. CDR3 amino acids: CASSTMTSVYEQYF. The CDR3 nucleotides are TGTGCCAGCAGTACTATGACTAGTGTGTACGAGCAGTACTTC.

The chain employs TRBV5-4 and TRBJ2-1, with TRBD2 identical over 9 bases. Germline trimming cut 4 bases from V and 6 bases from J; bases unmatched to any gene: 5. Germline CDR1 reads SGHNT; CDR2 reads YYREEE (reference sequence). The CDR3 runs to 14 residues. The CDR3 DNA reads as TGTGCCAGCAGCACCGGGACTAGCCTCAATGAGCAGTTCTTC. This sequence encodes CASSTGTSLNEQFF.

The V and J genes are TRBV20-1 and TRBJ2-1; TRBD2 matches at 8 bases. CDR1 and CDR2 from the germline V gene are DFQATT and SNEGSKA (reference sequence). This CDR3 is built from 11 residues. V shed 6 bases and J 8 bases; nucleotides not matched to a gene: 3. DNA of the CDR3: TGCAGTGCGGGACTAGTCGATGAGCAGTTCTTC. Its translation: CSAGLVDEQFF.

This clonotype was found many times. The genes are TRBV20-1 and TRBJ2-7; 11 bases fit TRBD1. Germline values: CDR1 DFQATT, CDR2 SNEGSKA (reference sequence). The CDR3 sequence is 13 residues long. CDR3 bases: TGCAGCGCCCGGACAGGGGGCACCTACGAGCAGTACTTC. It yields the protein CSARTGGTYEQYF.

In its sample, this clonotype was seen a few times. The chain is built from TRBV9 and TRBJ2-1, with TRBD1 matching 8 bases. Germline V gene lookup returns CDR1 SGDLS and CDR2 YYNGEE. The CDR3 has 15 amino acids. The trim removed 2 bases at V and 7 bases at J, leaving 8 bases unmatched. Here the CDR3 reads CASSVGTGRLNEQFF. The CDR3 bases are TGTGCCAGCAGCGTGGGGACAGGCCGGTTGAATGAGCAGTTCTTC.

This clonotype was observed a handful of times. This sequence joins TRBV9 and TRBJ2-5; D is perhaps TRBD2 (5 bases). V was pared by 5 bases and J by 7 bases, with 15 bases between. CDR1 SGDLS and CDR2 YYNGEE come from the germline V gene. The CDR3 is 13 residues long. CDR3 in amino acids: CASREEGSGTQYF. For the CDR3, the DNA is TGTGCCAGCAGAGAAGAAGGAAGCGGGACCCAGTACTTC.

This sequence joins TRBV13 and TRBJ2-1, with 10 positions matching TRBD2. The germline CDR1 and CDR2 sequences are PRHDT and FYEKMQ (reference sequence). This CDR3 contains 13 residues. Trimming cost V 7 bases and J 15 bases; bases outside gene matches: 12. The CDR3, as DNA: TGTGCCAGCAACTCGGAGCGGGAGGGCTATCCGTTCTTC. It translates to CASNSEREGYPFF.

Points on this clonotype: One base away lies a much larger clone, so this may be a sequencing read error. The chain couples TRBV4-1 to TRBJ1-2, with 7 bases matching TRBD1. Per germline, CDR1 MGHRA and CDR2 YSYEKL. This CDR3 has 14 amino acids. The CDR3 nucleotides read TGCGCCAGCAGCCTCCTGGGACAGTCCTATGGCTGCACCTTC. Translating gives CASSLLGQSYGCTF.

This clonotype appeared a few times. CDR3 DNA sequence: TGTGCCACCAGTGATTTTGGCCAGGGACAAGAGACCCAGTACTTC. It yields the protein CATSDFGQGQETQYF. The J gene is TRBJ2-5, the V gene TRBV24-1, with D perhaps matching TRBD1 (5 bases). This CDR3 is built from 15 residues. Germline V gene sequence: CDR1 KGHDR, CDR2 SFDVKD. Trimming shortened V by 1 base and J by 2 bases, and 10 bases separated the two germline ends.

This clonotype was picked up a small number of times. The chain is built from TRBV6-5 and TRBJ2-3, with D possibly being TRBD1 or TRBD2 (5 bases each). The length of the CDR3 is 14 residues. From germline, CDR1 is MNHEY and CDR2 SVGAGI. V was cut by 0 bases and J by 3 bases, with 7 bases left in between. The CDR3 DNA reads as TGTGCCAGCAGTTACTCGGGGGAAACAGATACGCAGTATTTT. This translates into CASSYSGETDTQYF.

This clonotype occurred a few times. This chain connects TRBV7-8 to TRBJ2-3; the D gene is possibly TRBD2 (5 bases). The V and J ends lost 5 bases and 3 bases respectively, with 12 bases between them. Germline CDR1 reads SGHVS; CDR2 reads FQNEAQ. The CDR3 covers 14 residues. This CDR3 is CASSRRPGTDTQYF. The CDR3 DNA is TGTGCCAGCAGCCGACGTCCGGGGACAGATACGCAGTATTTT.

The chain combines TRBV5-6 with TRBJ2-5; tentatively, D is TRBD1 (6 bases). Germline V gene data show CDR1 as SGHDT and CDR2 as YYEEEE. CDR3 length equals 13 residues. Between the trimmed V and J ends, which lost 4 bases and 11 bases, there was a span of 18 bases. Here the CDR3 reads CASSRNRAGEQYF. The CDR3 DNA follows: TGTGCCAGCAGCCGGAACAGGGCAGGGGAGCAGTACTTC.

The chain couples TRBV28 to TRBJ2-1; 8 bases match TRBD1. The V and J ends lost 4 bases and 2 bases, in that order; junction bases with no gene match: 4. The germline CDR1 and CDR2 sequences are MDHEN and SYDVKM. The CDR3 contains 15 residues. Here the CDR3 reads CASSSLQGAYNEQFF. The CDR3 DNA sequence: TGTGCCAGCAGTTCCCTACAGGGGGCCTACAATGAGCAGTTCTTC. The complete variable domain, with remaining parts taken from reference TRBV28 and TRBJ2-1, reads DVKVTQSSRYLVKRTGEKVFLECVQDMDHENMFWYRQDPGLGLRLIYFSYDVKMKEKGDIPEGYSVSREKKERFSLILESASTNQTSMYLCASSSLQGAYNEQFFGPGTRLTVL.

This clonotype was seen more than once but under ten times. The V call is TRBV12-3 or TRBV12-4, the J call TRBJ2-1; D unresolved. V lost 1 base to trimming and J lost 9 bases, with 10 bases between them. The CDR3 covers 13 residues. The CDR3 is CASSLGSVSEQFF. The CDR3 bases are TGTGCCAGCAGTTTAGGGTCGGTCAGTGAGCAGTTCTTC.